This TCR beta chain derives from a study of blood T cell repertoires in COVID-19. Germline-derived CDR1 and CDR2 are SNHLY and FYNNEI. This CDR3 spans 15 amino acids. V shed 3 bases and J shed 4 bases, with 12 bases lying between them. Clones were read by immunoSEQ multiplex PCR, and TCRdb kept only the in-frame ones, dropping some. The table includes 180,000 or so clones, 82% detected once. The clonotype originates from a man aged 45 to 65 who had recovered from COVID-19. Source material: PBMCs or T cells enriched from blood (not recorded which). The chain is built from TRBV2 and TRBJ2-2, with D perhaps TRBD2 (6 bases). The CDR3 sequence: CASSERTSFTGELFF. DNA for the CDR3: TGTGCCAGCAGTGAGAGAACTAGCTTCACCGGGGAGCTGTTTTTT.